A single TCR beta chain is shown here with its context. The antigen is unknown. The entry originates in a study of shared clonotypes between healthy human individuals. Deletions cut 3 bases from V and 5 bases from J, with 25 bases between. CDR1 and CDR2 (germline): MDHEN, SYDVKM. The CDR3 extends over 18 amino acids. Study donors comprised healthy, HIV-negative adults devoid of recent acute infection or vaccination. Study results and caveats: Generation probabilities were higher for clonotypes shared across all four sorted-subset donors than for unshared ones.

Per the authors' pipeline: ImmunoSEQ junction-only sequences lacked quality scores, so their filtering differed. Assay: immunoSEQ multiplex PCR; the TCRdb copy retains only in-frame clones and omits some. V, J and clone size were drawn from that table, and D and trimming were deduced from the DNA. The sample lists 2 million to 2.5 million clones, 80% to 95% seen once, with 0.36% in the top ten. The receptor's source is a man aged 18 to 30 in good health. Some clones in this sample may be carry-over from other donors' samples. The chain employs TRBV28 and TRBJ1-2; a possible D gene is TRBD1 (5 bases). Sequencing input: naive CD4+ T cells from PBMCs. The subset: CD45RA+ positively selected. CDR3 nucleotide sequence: TGTGCCAGCAGTTTTCCCCGTTATATAGGCGCTACAGGTTATGGCTACACCTTC. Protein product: CASSFPRYIGATGYGYTF.